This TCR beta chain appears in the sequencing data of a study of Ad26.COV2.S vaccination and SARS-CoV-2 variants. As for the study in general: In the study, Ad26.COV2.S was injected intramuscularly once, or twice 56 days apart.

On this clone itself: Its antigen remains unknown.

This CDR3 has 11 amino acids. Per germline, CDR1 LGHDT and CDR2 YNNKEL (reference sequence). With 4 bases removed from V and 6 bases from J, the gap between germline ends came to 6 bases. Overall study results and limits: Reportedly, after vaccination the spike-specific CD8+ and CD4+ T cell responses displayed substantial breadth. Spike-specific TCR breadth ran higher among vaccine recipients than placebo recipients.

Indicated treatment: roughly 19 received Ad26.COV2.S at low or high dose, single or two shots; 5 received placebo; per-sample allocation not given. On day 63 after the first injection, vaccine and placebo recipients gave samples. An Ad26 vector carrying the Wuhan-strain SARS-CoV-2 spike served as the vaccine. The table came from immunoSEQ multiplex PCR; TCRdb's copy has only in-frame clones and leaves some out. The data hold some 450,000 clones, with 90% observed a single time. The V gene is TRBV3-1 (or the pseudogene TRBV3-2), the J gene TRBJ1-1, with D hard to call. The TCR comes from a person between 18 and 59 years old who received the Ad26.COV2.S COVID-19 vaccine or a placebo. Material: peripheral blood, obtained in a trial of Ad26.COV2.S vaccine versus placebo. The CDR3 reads CASSLGAEAFF. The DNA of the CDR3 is TGTGCCAGCAGCCTCGGGGCTGAAGCTTTCTTT.